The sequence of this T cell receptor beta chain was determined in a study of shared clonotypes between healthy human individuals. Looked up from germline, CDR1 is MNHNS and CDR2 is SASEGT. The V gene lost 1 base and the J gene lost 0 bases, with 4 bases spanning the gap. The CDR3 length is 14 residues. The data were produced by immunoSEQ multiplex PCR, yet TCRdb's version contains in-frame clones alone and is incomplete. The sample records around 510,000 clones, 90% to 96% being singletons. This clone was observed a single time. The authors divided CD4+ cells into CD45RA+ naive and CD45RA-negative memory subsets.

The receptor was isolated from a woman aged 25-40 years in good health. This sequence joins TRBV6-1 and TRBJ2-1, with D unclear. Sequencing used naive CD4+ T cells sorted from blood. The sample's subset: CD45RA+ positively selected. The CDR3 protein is CASSEGGSYNEQFF. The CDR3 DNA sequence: TGTGCCAGCAGTGAAGGCGGCTCCTACAATGAGCAGTTCTTC.